A selection of T cell receptor beta chains follows, all from one sample in a study of early T cells in non-severe SARS-CoV-2 infection. TCRdb reprocessed the 5' RACE reads via MiXCR and lists one record per CDR3 protein. This sample has about 63,000 distinct CDR3 sequences, with roughly 13% found just once. Input material: whole blood. The source of these receptors is an adult who was a healthcare worker with PCR-confirmed SARS-CoV-2 infection or an uninfected control (not recorded which). CDR3s include the opening cysteine and the closing phenylalanine or tryptophan. The order of the fields is clone size, D gene, J gene, V gene, CDR3 protein, CDR3 DNA. The D gene is left open where the match is weak. Clone size, where shown, is once, few, many, or a class for clones that have expanded.

>-|TRBD1|TRBJ1-6|TRBV2
CAGSTGYSSPLHF
TGTGCCGGCTCGACAGGGTACAGTTCACCCCTCCACTTT
>-|TRBD1|TRBJ2-7|TRBV18
CASSRGGTGSYEQYF
TGTGCCAGCTCCCGGGGCGGGACAGGGTCCTACGAGCAGTACTTC
>few|-|TRBJ2-1|TRBV9
CASSRTGSSYNEQFF
TGTGCCAGCAGCCGCACAGGGAGCTCCTACAATGAGCAGTTCTTC
>-|-|TRBJ2-3|TRBV4-2
CASSQEGGTDTQYF
TGTGCCAGCAGCCAAGAAGGGGGCACAGATACGCAGTATTTT
>-|-|TRBJ2-2|TRBV6-1
CASTRGADTGELFF
TGTGCCAGCACAAGGGGGGCGGACACCGGGGAGCTGTTTTTT
>many|-|TRBJ2-3|TRBV7-7
CASSFGGGGTDTQYF
TGTGCTAGCAGCTTTGGGGGTGGAGGCACAGATACGCAGTATTTT
>many|-|TRBJ1-2|TRBV3-1
CASSHVRGNGYTF
TGTGCCAGCAGCCATGTGCGGGGGAATGGCTACACCTTC
>many|-|TRBJ2-7|TRBV11-3
CASSLRSGYEQYF
TGTGCCAGCAGCCTCAGGTCGGGGTACGAGCAGTACTTC
>many|TRBD1|TRBJ2-6|TRBV12-3/TRBV12-4
CASSHRDRGAGANVLIF
TGTGCCAGCAGCCACCGGGACAGGGGGGCTGGGGCCAACGTCCTGATTTTC
>-|-|TRBJ1-1|TRBV5-1
CASSLRGSIEAFF
TGCGCCAGCAGCTTGAGGGGTAGTATTGAAGCTTTCTTT
>many|-|TRBJ2-1|TRBV3-1
CASSQGQDSYNEQFF
TGTGCCAGCAGCCAAGGACAGGATTCCTACAATGAGCAGTTCTTC
>-|-|TRBJ2-3|TRBV12-3/TRBV12-4
CASSPTSGPTDTQYF
TGTGCCAGCAGCCCCACGTCGGGACCCACAGATACGCAGTATTTT
>many|TRBD1|TRBJ2-7|TRBV7-8
CASTRRGLNYEQYF
TGTGCCAGCACCCGAAGGGGGCTGAACTACGAGCAGTACTTC
>few|-|TRBJ2-3|TRBV19
CASARGDTQYF
TGTGCCAGTGCAAGGGGGGATACGCAGTATTTT
>-|TRBD1|TRBJ2-5|TRBV7-6
CASSLQTGGAETQYF
TGTGCCAGCAGCCTACAGACAGGGGGCGCGGAGACCCAGTACTTC
>-|-|TRBJ1-1|TRBV29-1
CSVWGREGTEAFF
TGCAGCGTGTGGGGCAGGGAAGGAACTGAAGCTTTCTTT
>many|-|TRBJ1-1|TRBV5-1
CASSSDTLLEAFF
TGCGCCAGCAGCTCGGACACTCTACTTGAAGCTTTCTTT
>many|-|TRBJ2-7|TRBV9
CASSVSRGSYEQYF
TGTGCCAGCAGCGTCTCTAGGGGAAGCTACGAGCAGTACTTC
>-|-|TRBJ2-3|TRBV12-3/TRBV12-4
CASSPPTGGGQYF
TGTGCCAGCAGCCCCCCTACCGGGGGCGGGCAGTATTTT
>many|TRBD2|TRBJ2-1|TRBV7-2
CASLVSGGAWEQFF
TGTGCCAGCTTAGTAAGCGGGGGGGCGTGGGAGCAGTTCTTC
>few|-|TRBJ1-1|TRBV11-2
CASITYKSRTEAFF
TGTGCCAGCATCACTTACAAGAGCCGCACTGAAGCTTTCTTT
>few|TRBD1|TRBJ2-7|TRBV5-4
CASSPGITGGFAYEQYF
TGTGCCAGCAGCCCGGGGATCACAGGGGGTTTCGCCTACGAGCAGTACTTC
>few|-|TRBJ2-5|TRBV9
CASSSQAQETQYF
TGTGCCAGCAGCTCACAGGCCCAAGAGACCCAGTACTTC
>few|-|TRBJ1-2|TRBV29-1
CSVGRGDYGYTF
TGCAGCGTTGGAAGGGGTGACTATGGCTACACCTTC
>few|-|TRBJ1-1|TRBV3-1
CASSQSPNYGGSDTEAFF
TGTGCCAGCAGCCAGAGTCCCAACTATGGGGGATCGGACACTGAAGCTTTCTTT
>many|TRBD2|TRBJ2-1|TRBV10-3
CAISSSGGLASDEQFF
TGTGCCATCAGCAGCTCGGGTGGACTAGCGAGCGATGAGCAGTTCTTC
>many|-|TRBJ2-7|TRBV27
CASSLLGEQYEQYF
TGTGCCAGCAGTCTGCTCGGTGAACAGTACGAGCAGTACTTC
>-|-|TRBJ2-3|TRBV29-1
CSGRDFVTDTQYF
TGCAGCGGCCGGGACTTCGTCACAGATACGCAGTATTTT
>few|TRBD1|TRBJ2-5|TRBV7-3
CASSPGGPGETQYF
TGTGCCAGCAGCCCAGGGGGCCCCGGGGAGACCCAGTACTTC
>many|-|TRBJ2-3|TRBV7-8
CASSIRLGKRRTDTQYF
TGTGCCAGCAGCATTAGACTAGGGAAGAGAAGGACAGATACGCAGTATTTT
>many|-|TRBJ2-7|TRBV30
CAWSGTAPYEQYF
TGTGCCTGGAGTGGGACGGCGCCCTACGAGCAGTACTTC
>many|TRBD1|TRBJ1-2|TRBV12-3/TRBV12-4
CASSSTGGPNYGYTF
TGTGCCAGCAGTTCCACAGGGGGCCCTAACTATGGCTACACCTTC
>many|-|TRBJ2-7|TRBV6-1
CASSENSVIGEQYF
TGTGCCAGCAGTGAAAATTCGGTGATAGGCGAGCAGTACTTC
>few|-|TRBJ1-2|TRBV7-2
CASKKTGKDGYTF
TGTGCCAGCAAAAAGACCGGCAAGGATGGCTACACCTTC
>many|-|TRBJ2-7|TRBV5-1
CASTPYGGSGYEQYF
TGCGCCAGCACTCCCTATGGGGGTTCGGGCTACGAGCAGTACTTC
>many|-|TRBJ1-1|TRBV6-2/TRBV6-3
CASSRGRNTEAFF
TGTGCCAGCAGTCGGGGGAGGAACACTGAAGCTTTCTTT
>-|-|TRBJ2-3|TRBV5-8
CASQRAGGDTQYF
TGTGCCAGCCAAAGGGCGGGCGGAGATACGCAGTATTTT